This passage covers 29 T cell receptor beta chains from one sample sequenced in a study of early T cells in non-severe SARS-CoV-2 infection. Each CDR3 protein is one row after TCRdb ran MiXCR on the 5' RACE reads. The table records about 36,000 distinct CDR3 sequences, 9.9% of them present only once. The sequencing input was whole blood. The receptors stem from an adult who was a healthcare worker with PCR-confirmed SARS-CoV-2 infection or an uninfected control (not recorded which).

Written as DNA, the CDR3 is TGTGCCAGCTACATGAGTAGCGGGGGGCCGAAGTCAGAGCAGTTCTTC. It specifies CASYMSSGGPKSEQFF. The V and J genes are TRBV12-3 or TRBV12-4 and TRBJ2-1, with 10 nucleotides matching TRBD2. This CDR3 has 16 residues. V was pared by 8 bases and J by 10 bases, with 17 bases of the junction left unmatched.

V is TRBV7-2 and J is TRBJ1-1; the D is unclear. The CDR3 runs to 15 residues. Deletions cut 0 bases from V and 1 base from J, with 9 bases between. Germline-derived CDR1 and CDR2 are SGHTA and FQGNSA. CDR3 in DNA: TGTGCCAGCAGCTTAGCCCGAGCTAGGAACACTGAAGCTTTCTTT. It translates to CASSLARARNTEAFF.

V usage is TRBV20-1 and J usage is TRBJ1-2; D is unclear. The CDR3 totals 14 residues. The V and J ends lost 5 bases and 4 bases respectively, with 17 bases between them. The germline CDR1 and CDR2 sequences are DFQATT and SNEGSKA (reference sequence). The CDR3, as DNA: TGCAGTGCTTCCGACGGACCCGGGAGCTATGGCTACACCTTC. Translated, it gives CSASDGPGSYGYTF.

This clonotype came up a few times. In DNA, the CDR3 is TGCAGTGCTTCTGAGACAGGGGAGGCCGGGGAGCTGTTTTTT. It codes for CSASETGEAGELFF. The chain recombines TRBV20-1 with TRBJ2-2; 8 bases line up with TRBD1. The trim removed 5 bases at V and 6 bases at J, leaving 8 bases unmatched. Germline lookup yields CDR1 DFQATT and CDR2 SNEGSKA (reference sequence). The CDR3 spans 14 residues.

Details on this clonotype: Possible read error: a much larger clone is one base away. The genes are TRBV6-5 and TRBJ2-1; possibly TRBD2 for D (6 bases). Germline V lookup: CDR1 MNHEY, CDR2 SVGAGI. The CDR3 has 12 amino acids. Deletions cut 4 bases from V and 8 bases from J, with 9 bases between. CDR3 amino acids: CASSWDCDEQFF. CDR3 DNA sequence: TGTGCCAGCAGTTGGGACTGCGATGAGCAGTTCTTC.

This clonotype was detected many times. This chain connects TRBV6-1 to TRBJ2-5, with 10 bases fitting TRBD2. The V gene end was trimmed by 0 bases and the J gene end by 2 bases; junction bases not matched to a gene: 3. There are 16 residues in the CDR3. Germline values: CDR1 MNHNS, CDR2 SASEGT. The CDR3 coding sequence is TGTGCCAGCAGTGAAGCGGCTAGCGGGGGTCAAGAGACCCAGTACTTC. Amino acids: CASSEAASGGQETQYF.

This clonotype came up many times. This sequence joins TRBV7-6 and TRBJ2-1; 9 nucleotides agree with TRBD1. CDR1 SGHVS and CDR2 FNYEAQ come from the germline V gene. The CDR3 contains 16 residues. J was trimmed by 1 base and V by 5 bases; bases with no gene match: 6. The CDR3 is CASSPGTGQSYNEQFF. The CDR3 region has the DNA TGTGCCAGCAGCCCCGGGACAGGGCAATCCTACAATGAGCAGTTCTTC.

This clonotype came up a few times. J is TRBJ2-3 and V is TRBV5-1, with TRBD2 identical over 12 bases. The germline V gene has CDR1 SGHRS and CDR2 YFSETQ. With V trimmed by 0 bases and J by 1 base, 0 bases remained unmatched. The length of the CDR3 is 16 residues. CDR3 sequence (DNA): TGCGCCAGCAGCTTGGGGACTAGCGGGGGCACAGATACGCAGTATTTT. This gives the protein CASSLGTSGGTDTQYF.

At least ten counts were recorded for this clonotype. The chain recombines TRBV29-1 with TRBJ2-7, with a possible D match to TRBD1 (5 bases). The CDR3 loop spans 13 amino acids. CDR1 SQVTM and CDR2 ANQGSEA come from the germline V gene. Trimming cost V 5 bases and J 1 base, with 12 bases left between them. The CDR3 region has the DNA TGCAGCGTTCTCGTTCCAGGGTCCTACGAGCAGTACTTC. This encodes CSVLVPGSYEQYF.

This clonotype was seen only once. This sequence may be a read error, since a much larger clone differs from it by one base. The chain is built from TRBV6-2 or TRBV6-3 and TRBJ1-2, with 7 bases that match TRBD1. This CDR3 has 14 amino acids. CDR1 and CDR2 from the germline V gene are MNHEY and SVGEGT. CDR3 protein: CASSYYPGQPPYAF. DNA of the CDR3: TGTGCCAGCAGTTACTACCCGGGACAGCCACCCTACGCCTTC.

CDR3 protein: CASTTGHVNEQFF. The CDR3 DNA follows: TGTGCCAGCACCACGGGACATGTCAATGAGCAGTTCTTC. This chain links TRBV28 with TRBJ2-1; the D gene is possibly TRBD1 (6 bases). Germline V CDR1 and CDR2: MDHEN, SYDVKM. With 7 bases removed from V and 6 bases from J, the gap between germline ends came to 13 bases. The CDR3 consists of 13 residues.

DNA for the CDR3: TGTGCCAGCAGCCCCAGCGGGGTAGGTGGAAACACCATATATTTT. This sequence encodes CASSPSGVGGNTIYF. The chain joins TRBV3-1 to TRBJ1-3; D call uncertain. Germline V gene data show CDR1 as LGHDT and CDR2 as YNNKEL (reference sequence). The CDR3 runs to 15 residues. Trimming left V 4 bases short and J 3 bases short, with 13 bases between.

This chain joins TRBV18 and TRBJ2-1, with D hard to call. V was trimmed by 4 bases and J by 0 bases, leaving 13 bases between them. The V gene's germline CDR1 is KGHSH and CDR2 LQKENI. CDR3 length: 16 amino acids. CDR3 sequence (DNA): TGTGCCAGCTCACAACGGACCCCGAGCTCCTACAATGAGCAGTTCTTC. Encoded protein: CASSQRTPSSYNEQFF.

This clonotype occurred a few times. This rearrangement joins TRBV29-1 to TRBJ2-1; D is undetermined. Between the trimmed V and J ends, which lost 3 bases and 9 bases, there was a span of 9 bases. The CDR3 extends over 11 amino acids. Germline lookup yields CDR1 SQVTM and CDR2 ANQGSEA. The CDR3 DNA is TGCAGCGTTGATTCTTTGCGTGAGCAGTTCTTC. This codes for CSVDSLREQFF.

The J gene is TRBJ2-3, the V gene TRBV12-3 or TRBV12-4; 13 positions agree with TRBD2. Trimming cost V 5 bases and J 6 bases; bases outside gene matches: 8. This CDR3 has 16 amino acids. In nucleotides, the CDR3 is TGTGCCAGCAGTCCTCAGACTAGCGGGGGGCTGGATACGCAGTATTTT. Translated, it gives CASSPQTSGGLDTQYF.

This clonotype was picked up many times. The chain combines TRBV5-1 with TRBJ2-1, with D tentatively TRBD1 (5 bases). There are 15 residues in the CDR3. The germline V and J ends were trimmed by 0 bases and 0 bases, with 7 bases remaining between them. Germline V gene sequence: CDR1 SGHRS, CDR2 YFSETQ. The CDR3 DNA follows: TGCGCCAGCAGCTTGGAAGGGGCCTCCTACAATGAGCAGTTCTTC. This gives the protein CASSLEGASYNEQFF.

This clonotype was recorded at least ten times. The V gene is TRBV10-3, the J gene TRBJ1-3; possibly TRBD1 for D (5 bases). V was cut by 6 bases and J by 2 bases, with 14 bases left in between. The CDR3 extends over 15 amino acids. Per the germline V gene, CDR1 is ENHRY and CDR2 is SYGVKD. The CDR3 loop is CAISPGPPPGNTIYF. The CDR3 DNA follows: TGTGCCATCAGCCCAGGGCCGCCTCCTGGAAACACCATATATTTT.

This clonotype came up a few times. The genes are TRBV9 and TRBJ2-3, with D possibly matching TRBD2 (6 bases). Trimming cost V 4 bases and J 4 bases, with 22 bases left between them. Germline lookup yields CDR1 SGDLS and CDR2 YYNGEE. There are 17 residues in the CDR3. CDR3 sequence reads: CASSFIQGGGLADTQYF. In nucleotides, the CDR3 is TGTGCCAGCAGCTTTATACAAGGCGGAGGGTTGGCAGATACGCAGTATTTT. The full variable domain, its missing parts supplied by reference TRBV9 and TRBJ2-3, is DSGVTQTPKHLITATGQRVTLRCSPRSGDLSVYWYQQSLDQGLQFLIQYYNGEERAKGNILERFSAQQFPDLHSELNLSSLELGDSALYFCASSFIQGGGLADTQYFGPGTRLTVL.

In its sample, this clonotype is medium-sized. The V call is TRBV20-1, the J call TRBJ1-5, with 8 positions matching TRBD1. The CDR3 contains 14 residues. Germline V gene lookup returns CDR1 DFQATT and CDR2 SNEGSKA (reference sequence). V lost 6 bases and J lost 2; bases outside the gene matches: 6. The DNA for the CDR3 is TGCAGTGCAAGATTGGACAGGGGCAATCAGCCCCAGCATTTT. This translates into CSARLDRGNQPQHF.

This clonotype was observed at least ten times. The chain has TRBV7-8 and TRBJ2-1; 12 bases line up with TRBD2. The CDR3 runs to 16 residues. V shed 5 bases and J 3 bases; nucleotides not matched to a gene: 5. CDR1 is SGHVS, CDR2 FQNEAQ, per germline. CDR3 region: CASSPRTSGVYNEQFF. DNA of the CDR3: TGTGCCAGCAGCCCTCGGACTAGCGGGGTCTACAATGAGCAGTTCTTC.

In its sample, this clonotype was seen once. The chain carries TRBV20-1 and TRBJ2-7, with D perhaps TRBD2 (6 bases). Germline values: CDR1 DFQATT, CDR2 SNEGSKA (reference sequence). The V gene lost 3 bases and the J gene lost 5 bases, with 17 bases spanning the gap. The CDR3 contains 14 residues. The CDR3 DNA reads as TGCAGTGCTAGCGTGGGACTCCAGAGTAACGAGCAGTACTTC. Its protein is CSASVGLQSNEQYF.

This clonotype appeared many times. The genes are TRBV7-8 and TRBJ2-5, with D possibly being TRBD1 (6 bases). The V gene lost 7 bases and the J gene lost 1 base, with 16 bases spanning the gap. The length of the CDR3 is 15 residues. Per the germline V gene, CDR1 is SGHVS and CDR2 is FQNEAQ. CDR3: CASTQDRTLQETQYF. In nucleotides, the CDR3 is TGTGCCAGCACCCAAGACAGGACCCTCCAAGAGACCCAGTACTTC. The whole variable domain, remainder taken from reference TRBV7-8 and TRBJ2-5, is GAGVSQSPRYKVAKRGQDVALRCDPISGHVSLFWYQQALGQGPEFLTYFQNEAQLDKSGLPSDRFFAERPEGSVSTLKIQRTQQEDSAVYLCASTQDRTLQETQYFGPGTRLLVL.

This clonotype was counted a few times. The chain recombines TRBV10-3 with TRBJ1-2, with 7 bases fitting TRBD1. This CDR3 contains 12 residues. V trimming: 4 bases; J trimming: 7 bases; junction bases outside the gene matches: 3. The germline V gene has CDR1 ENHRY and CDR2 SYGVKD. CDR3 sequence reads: CAISGDRAGYTF. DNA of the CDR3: TGTGCCATCAGTGGCGACAGGGCTGGCTACACCTTC.

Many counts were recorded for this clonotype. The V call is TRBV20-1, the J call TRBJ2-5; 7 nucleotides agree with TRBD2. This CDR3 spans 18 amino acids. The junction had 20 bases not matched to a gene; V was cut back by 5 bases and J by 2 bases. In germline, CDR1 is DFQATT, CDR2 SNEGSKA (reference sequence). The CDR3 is CSAVIPSGLAAKQETQYF. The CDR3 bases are TGCAGTGCTGTAATCCCCTCGGGGCTAGCGGCGAAACAAGAGACCCAGTACTTC.

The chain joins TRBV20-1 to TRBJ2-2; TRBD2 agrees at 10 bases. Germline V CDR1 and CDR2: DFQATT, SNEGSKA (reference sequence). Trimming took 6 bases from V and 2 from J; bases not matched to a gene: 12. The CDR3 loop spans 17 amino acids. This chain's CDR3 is CSAILSSGGTNTGELFF. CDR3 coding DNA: TGCAGTGCCATTCTTAGTAGCGGGGGGACAAACACCGGGGAGCTGTTTTTT.

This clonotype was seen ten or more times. CDR3 protein: CASSLQGLGDTIYF. CDR3 DNA: TGTGCCAGCAGCTTACAAGGGTTAGGGGACACCATATATTTT. The chain recombines TRBV7-8 with TRBJ1-3; TRBD1 might be the D (5 bases). Trimming took off 2 bases at V and 8 bases at J, with 13 bases between the two ends. Looked up from germline, CDR1 is SGHVS and CDR2 is FQNEAQ. The CDR3 spans 14 residues.

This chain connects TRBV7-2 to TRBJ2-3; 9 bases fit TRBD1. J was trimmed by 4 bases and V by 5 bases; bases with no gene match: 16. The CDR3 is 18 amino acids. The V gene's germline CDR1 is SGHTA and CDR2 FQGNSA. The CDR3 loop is CASSLHRGTGLAADTQYF. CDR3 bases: TGTGCCAGCAGCCTACATAGGGGGACAGGGTTGGCGGCAGATACGCAGTATTTT.

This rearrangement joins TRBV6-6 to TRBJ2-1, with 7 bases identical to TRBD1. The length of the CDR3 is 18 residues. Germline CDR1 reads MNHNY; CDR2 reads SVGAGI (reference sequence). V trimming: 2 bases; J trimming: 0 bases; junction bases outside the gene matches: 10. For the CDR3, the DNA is TGTGCCAGCAGTTACCTACAGGGGATGGCGAGCTCCTACAATGAGCAGTTCTTC. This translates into CASSYLQGMASSYNEQFF.

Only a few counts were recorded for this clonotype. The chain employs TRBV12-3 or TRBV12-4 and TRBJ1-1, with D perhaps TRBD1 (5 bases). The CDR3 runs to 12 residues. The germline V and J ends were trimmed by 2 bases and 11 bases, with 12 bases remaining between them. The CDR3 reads CASSLSGLAAFF. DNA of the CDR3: TGTGCCAGCAGTTTATCAGGGTTGGCGGCTTTCTTT.